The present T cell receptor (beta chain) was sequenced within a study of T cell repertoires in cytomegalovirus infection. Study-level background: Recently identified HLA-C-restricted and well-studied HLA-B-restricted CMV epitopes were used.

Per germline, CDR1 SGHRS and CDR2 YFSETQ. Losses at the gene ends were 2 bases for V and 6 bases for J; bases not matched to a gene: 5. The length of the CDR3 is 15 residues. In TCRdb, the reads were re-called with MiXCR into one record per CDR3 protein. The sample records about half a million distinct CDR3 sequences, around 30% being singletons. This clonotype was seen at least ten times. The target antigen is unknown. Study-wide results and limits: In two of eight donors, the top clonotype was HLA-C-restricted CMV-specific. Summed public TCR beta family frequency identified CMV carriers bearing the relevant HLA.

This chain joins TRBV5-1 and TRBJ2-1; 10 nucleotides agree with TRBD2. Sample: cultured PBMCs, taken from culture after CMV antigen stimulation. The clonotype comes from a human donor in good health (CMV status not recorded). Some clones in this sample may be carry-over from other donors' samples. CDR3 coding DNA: TGCGCCAGCAGCTTAGGAGGACTAGCGGTCAATGAGCAGTTCTTC. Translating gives CASSLGGLAVNEQFF.